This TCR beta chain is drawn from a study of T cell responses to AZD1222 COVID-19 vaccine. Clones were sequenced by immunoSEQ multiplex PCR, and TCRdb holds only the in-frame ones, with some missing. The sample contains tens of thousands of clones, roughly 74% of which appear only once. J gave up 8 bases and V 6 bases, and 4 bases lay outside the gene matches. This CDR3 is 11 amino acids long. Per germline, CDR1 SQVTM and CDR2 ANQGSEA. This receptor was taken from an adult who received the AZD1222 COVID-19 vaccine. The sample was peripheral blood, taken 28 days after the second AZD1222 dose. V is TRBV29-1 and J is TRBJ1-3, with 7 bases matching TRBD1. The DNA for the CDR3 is TGCAGCGTCCGACAGGGACACACCATATATTTT. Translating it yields CSVRQGHTIYF.